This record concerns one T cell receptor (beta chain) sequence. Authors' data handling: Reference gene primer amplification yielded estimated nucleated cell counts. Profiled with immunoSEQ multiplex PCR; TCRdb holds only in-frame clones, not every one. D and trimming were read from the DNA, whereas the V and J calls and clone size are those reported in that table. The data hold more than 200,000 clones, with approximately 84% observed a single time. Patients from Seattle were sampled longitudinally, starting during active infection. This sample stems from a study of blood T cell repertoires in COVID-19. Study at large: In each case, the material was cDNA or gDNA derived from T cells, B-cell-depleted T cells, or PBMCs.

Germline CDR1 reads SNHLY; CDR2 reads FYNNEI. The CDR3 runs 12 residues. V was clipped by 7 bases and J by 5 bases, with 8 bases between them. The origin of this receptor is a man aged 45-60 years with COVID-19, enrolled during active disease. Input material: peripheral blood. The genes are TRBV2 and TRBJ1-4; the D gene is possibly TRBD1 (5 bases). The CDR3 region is CASTRENEKLFF. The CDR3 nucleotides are TGTGCCAGCACCAGGGAAAATGAAAAACTGTTTTTT.